These 16 T cell receptor beta chains were all obtained from the same sample, sequenced in a study of T cell repertoires in cytomegalovirus infection. Their specific antigens are unknown. TCRdb re-derived calls from the reads in MiXCR, one entry per CDR3 protein. Among hundreds of thousands of distinct CDR3 sequences listed, over 25% were seen once. Sequenced material: cultured CD8+ T cells from PBMCs, taken from culture after CMV antigen stimulation. Receptors were obtained from a human donor in good health (CMV status not recorded). Some clones in this sample may be carry-over from other donors' samples.

This chain joins TRBV7-9 and TRBJ1-1; 7 bases are shared with TRBD1. Germline lookup yields CDR1 SEHNR and CDR2 FQNEAQ (reference sequence). The CDR3 covers 15 residues. V shed 1 base, J shed 4 bases, and the junction held 6 bases outside the gene matches. The CDR3 protein is CASSLGQGVLTEAFF. In nucleotides, the CDR3 is TGTGCCAGCAGCTTAGGGCAGGGGGTTCTCACTGAAGCTTTCTTT.

The gene calls are TRBV7-8 and TRBJ2-3, with D hard to call. This CDR3 has 19 amino acids. V was clipped by 8 bases and J by 1 base, with 28 bases between them. Looked up from germline, CDR1 is SGHVS and CDR2 is FQNEAQ. The CDR3 spells CASFLSSPPAGSRTDTQYF. The CDR3 bases are TGTGCCAGCTTCCTTTCCTCCCCCCCGGCAGGATCTCGCACAGATACGCAGTATTTT.

V is TRBV7-8 and J is TRBJ2-5; D remains ambiguous. Germline V gene lookup returns CDR1 SGHVS and CDR2 FQNEAQ. The CDR3 sequence is 14 residues long. Trimming stripped 5 bases from V and 5 bases from J, with 15 bases between. The CDR3 loop is CASSPGVVSETQYF. DNA of the CDR3: TGTGCCAGCAGCCCCGGAGTGGTGTCGGAGACCCAGTACTTC.

This clonotype was seen more than once but under ten times. V gene TRBV27 combines with J gene TRBJ1-6, with D tentatively TRBD1 (5 bases). CDR3 length equals 15 residues. The V and J ends lost 3 bases and 7 bases respectively, with 13 bases between them. The germline gives CDR1 MNHEY, CDR2 SMNVEV (reference sequence). The CDR3 DNA reads as TGTGCCAGCAGTTTTATCTTCGACAGCAATTCACCCCTCCACTTT. Protein: CASSFIFDSNSPLHF.

The genes are TRBV27 and TRBJ2-5, with D tentatively TRBD2 (6 bases). The CDR3 sequence is 15 residues long. Germline CDR1 is MNHEY and CDR2 is SMNVEV (reference sequence). V lost 6 bases and J lost 7, with 21 bases in between. The DNA for the CDR3 is TGTGCCAGCAGCCCTACCGGGGGAATTTTTTGGACCCAGTACTTC. Encoded protein: CASSPTGGIFWTQYF.

There are a few counts of this clonotype. The chain has TRBV6-2 or TRBV6-3 and TRBJ1-5; 7 bases are a match to TRBD1. Trimming took 7 bases from V and 4 from J; bases not matched to a gene: 13. The CDR3 is made up of 16 amino acids. The germline V gene encodes CDR1 MNHEY and CDR2 SVGEGT. The CDR3 DNA reads TGTGCCAGCAAACCTTCCCGGGACAGCATTAATCAGCCCCAGCATTTT. It codes for CASKPSRDSINQPQHF.

This clonotype was found many times. V gene TRBV6-1 combines with J gene TRBJ1-2; 9 positions agree with TRBD1. The CDR3 spans 14 residues. The germline CDR1 and CDR2 sequences are MNHNS and SASEGT. With V trimmed by 2 bases and J by 9 bases, 7 bases remained unmatched. The CDR3 loop is CASSEPWTGERYTF. The CDR3, as DNA: TGTGCCAGCAGTGAACCCTGGACAGGGGAACGCTACACCTTC.

The rearrangement links TRBV12-3 or TRBV12-4 to TRBJ1-2; 7 positions match TRBD1. Trimming at V came to 4 bases and at J to 12 bases, leaving 8 bases not matched to a gene. CDR3 length equals 12 residues. The CDR3 nucleotides read TGTGCCAGCAGTTGGGGACAGCGCGGCCACACCTTC. This sequence encodes CASSWGQRGHTF.

The table lists this clonotype with a few counts. The chain combines TRBV28 with TRBJ2-3; 11 bases fit TRBD2. The length of the CDR3 is 16 residues. Germline V lookup: CDR1 MDHEN, CDR2 SYDVKM. The V and J ends lost 6 bases and 2 bases, in that order; junction bases with no gene match: 7. CDR3 DNA: TGTGCCAGCAGCCCTGCTAGCGGGGGGTCCACAGATACGCAGTATTTT. It yields the protein CASSPASGGSTDTQYF.

Points on this clonotype: A read error is possible here, since a much larger clone lies one base away. V usage is TRBV19 and J usage is TRBJ1-1; D is unclear. Trimming pared 3 bases from V and 4 bases from J, leaving 3 bases between. Germline loops: CDR1 LNHDA, CDR2 SQIVND (reference sequence). This CDR3 has 11 amino acids. The CDR3 region has the DNA TGTGCCAGTAGTATGGCCACTGAAGCTTTCTTT. It specifies CASSMATEAFF.

The rearrangement links TRBV2 to TRBJ1-1; D ambiguous. Between the trimmed V and J ends, which lost 5 bases and 5 bases, there was a span of 15 bases. The CDR3 extends over 14 amino acids. CDR1 is SNHLY, CDR2 FYNNEI, per germline. Here the CDR3 reads CASSPGPQATEAFF. The CDR3 DNA is TGTGCCAGCAGTCCCGGGCCCCAAGCGACTGAAGCTTTCTTT.

This sequence joins TRBV6-8 and TRBJ1-2; no clear D. The germline V and J ends were trimmed by 7 bases and 4 bases, with 22 bases remaining between them. This CDR3 comprises 16 residues. The germline gives CDR1 MNHGY, CDR2 SAAAGT. The CDR3 DNA reads as TGTGCCAGCATTCGACCGGTTGACGGAGTTTTCTATGGCTACACCTTC. This encodes CASIRPVDGVFYGYTF.

The CDR3 sequence: CASGLDSDRATEAFF. In DNA, the CDR3 is TGTGCCAGCGGGTTAGACTCGGACAGGGCCACTGAAGCTTTCTTT. J is TRBJ1-1 and V is TRBV25-1; 8 bases match TRBD1. The germline CDR1 and CDR2 sequences are MGHDK and SYGVNS. V lost 8 bases, J lost 4 bases, and 12 bases stayed unmatched. This CDR3 has 15 amino acids.

The table lists this clonotype with a few counts. The rearrangement links TRBV23-1 to TRBJ2-7, with D hard to call. TRBV23-1 has ORF status, its function being uncertain. V was trimmed by 8 bases and J by 1 base, leaving 18 bases between them. The CDR3 totals 15 residues. Written as DNA, the CDR3 is TGCGCCAGCTTTAAGGGCCAGGTTTCATCCTACGAGCAGTACGTC. Translated, it gives CASFKGQVSSYEQYV.

V is TRBV19 and J is TRBJ2-3; D is possibly TRBD2 (6 bases). Trimming stripped 3 bases from V and 2 bases from J, with 12 bases between. Germline CDR1 is LNHDA and CDR2 is SQIVND (reference sequence). The CDR3 is made up of 15 amino acids. The CDR3 is CASSIWLAHTDTQYF. For the CDR3, the DNA is TGTGCCAGTAGTATTTGGCTAGCGCACACAGATACGCAGTATTTT.

The chain couples TRBV6-1 to TRBJ1-1, with a tentative D call TRBD1 (5 bases). Trimming cost V 6 bases and J 5 bases, with 13 bases left between them. This CDR3 region has 13 residues. Germline values: CDR1 MNHNS, CDR2 SASEGT. The CDR3 spells CASSPGGETEAFF. CDR3 nucleotides: TGTGCCAGCAGCCCGGGGGGGGAAACTGAAGCTTTCTTT.